This entry concerns a single T cell receptor (beta chain). Antigen unknown. Per the original methods: Out-of-frame sequences were removed, leaving 2 million or so distinct TCRbeta sequences. TCRdb keeps only in-frame clones here, not all; method: immunoSEQ multiplex PCR. V, J and clone size reflect that table, while D and trimming were determined from the DNA. The sample has tens of thousands of clones, around 83% seen once; the top ten hold approximately 1.4%. The data stem from a study of memory CD4+ T cells and cytomegalovirus serostatus. Study-wide results and limits: Each of fewer than 80 CMV-associated TCRbeta sequences occurred in one to five individuals.

Per germline, CDR1 MRHNA and CDR2 SNTAGT. V lost 10 bases to trimming and J lost 1 base, with 19 bases between them. The CDR3 covers 15 residues. The sort gate was single viable CD3+CD4+CD8-CD45RO+ cells for memory CD4+ T cells. CMV serostatus came from serum IgG against pp150, pp28, p38, p52. This chain joins TRBV6-4 and TRBJ1-2, with no clear D. Sequenced: memory CD4+ T cells from blood. This TCR was sampled from an adult in good health and CMV-seropositive. CDR3 residues: CATEVPHALNYGYTF. The CDR3 DNA reads TGTGCCACCGAAGTTCCCCACGCTCTTAACTATGGCTACACCTTC.